This T cell receptor beta chain stems from a study of beta chain features in type 1 diabetes. Sorted populations all exceeded 98% purity. CDR3 length equals 15 residues. Germline V gives CDR1 SGHAT, CDR2 FQNNGV. V lost 5 bases to trimming and J lost 4 bases, with 17 bases between them. Reverse transcription of all isolated RNA meant that expressed TCRB transcripts were sequenced. Profiling relied on immunoSEQ multiplex PCR, and the TCRdb table lists in-frame clones only, not all of them. In the table there are about 900,000 clones, around a sixth of which are singletons. The V gene is TRBV11-2, the J gene TRBJ1-2; possible D gene TRBD1, 6 bases. This TCR derives from a woman under 30 in good health. Sequencing input: naive CD4+ T cells from blood. The CDR3 sequence is CASSTRPQGLYGYTF. In DNA form, the CDR3 reads TGTGCCAGCAGCACCCGACCACAGGGTCTCTATGGCTACACCTTC.